The text below deals with one T cell receptor beta chain. Its specificity is not known. The CDR3 extends over 15 amino acids. V was trimmed by 11 bases and J by 1 base, leaving 18 bases between them. Germline V lookup: CDR1 LNHDA, CDR2 SQIVND (reference sequence). The source of the sample is a study of T cell responses to AZD1222 COVID-19 vaccine. Profiling relied on immunoSEQ multiplex PCR, and the TCRdb table lists in-frame clones only, not all of them. The sample shows about 130,000 clones, 89% of them seen only once. Study-level findings and limits: Every sample of the repertoires postdated the peak T cell response. Among the donors, most were white British and more were female, and clonal diversity was possibly underestimated. Baseline testing showed seropositivity in only six or seven AZD1222 recipients.

The source is an adult in good health. The genes are TRBV19 and TRBJ1-5, with D possibly TRBD1 on 6 matching bases. The input for sequencing was peripheral blood, taken on day 0 of AZD1222 vaccination. The CDR3 here is CASGAPVSSNQPQHF. DNA of the CDR3: TGTGCCTCGGGGGCGCCCGTTAGCAGCAATCAGCCCCAGCATTTT.